This TCR beta chain was identified during a study of human T cells and chemical hapten exposure. The wider study: Across its approximately 25 weeks, the study gave patients weekly diphenylcyclopropenone doses to the scalp. Patch tests applied 0.01% DPC to the upper back, read at 6 days. Alopecia areata, totalis or universalis affected patients, mainly female. Findings of the study overall: Positively correlated with patch test score were the counts of PT1 expanded TCRs.

This clonotype was observed at least ten times. The antigen is unknown. Trimming cost V 0 bases and J 1 base, with 12 bases left between them. Germline V gives CDR1 SQVTM, CDR2 ANQGSEA. The CDR3 is 15 residues long. As for time point: patch test 2, 6 weeks after DPC sensitization. The treatment here: therapeutic diphenylcyclopropenone sensitization with weekly scalp DPC. TCRdb reanalysed the RACE reads using MiXCR and keeps one entry per CDR3 protein. Of more than 110,000 distinct CDR3 sequences listed, around 11% were seen once; the top ten hold around 1.4%. The sequencing used whole blood, collected in connection with sensitization to the hapten diphenylcyclopropenone (DPC). The TCR was taken from a woman between 50 and 59 years old with alopecia areata. Some clones in this sample may be carry-over from other donors' samples. This sequence joins TRBV29-1 and TRBJ1-1; a possible D gene is TRBD1 (6 bases). The CDR3 reads CSVEDRIRGNTEAFF. In nucleotides, the CDR3 is TGCAGCGTTGAAGATCGTATCAGGGGGAACACTGAAGCTTTCTTT.